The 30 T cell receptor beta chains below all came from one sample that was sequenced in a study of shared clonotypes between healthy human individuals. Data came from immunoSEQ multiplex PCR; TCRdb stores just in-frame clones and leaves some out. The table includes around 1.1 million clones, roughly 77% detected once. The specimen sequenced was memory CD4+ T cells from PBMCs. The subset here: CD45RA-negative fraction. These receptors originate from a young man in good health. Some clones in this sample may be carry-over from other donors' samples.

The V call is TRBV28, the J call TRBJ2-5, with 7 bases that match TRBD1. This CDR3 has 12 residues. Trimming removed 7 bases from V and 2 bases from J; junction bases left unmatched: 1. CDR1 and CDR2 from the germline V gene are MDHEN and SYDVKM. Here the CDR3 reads CASTTGQETQYF. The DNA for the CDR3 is TGTGCCAGCACGACAGGGCAAGAGACCCAGTACTTC.

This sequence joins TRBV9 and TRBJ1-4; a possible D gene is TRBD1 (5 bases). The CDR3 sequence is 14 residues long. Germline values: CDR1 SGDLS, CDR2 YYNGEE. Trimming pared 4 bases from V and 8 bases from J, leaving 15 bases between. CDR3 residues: CASSPGLGHEKLFF. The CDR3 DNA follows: TGTGCCAGCAGCCCAGGGTTGGGTCACGAAAAACTGTTTTTT. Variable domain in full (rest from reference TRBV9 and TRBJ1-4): DSGVTQTPKHLITATGQRVTLRCSPRSGDLSVYWYQQSLDQGLQFLIQYYNGEERAKGNILERFSAQQFPDLHSELNLSSLELGDSALYFCASSPGLGHEKLFFGSGTQLSVL.

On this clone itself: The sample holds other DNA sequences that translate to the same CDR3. The CDR3 DNA reads TGTGCCAGCAGCTTCGGACAGGGCCGCTATGGCTACACCTTC. Translation: CASSFGQGRYGYTF. The genes are TRBV7-2 and TRBJ1-2; 8 positions match TRBD1. Germline-derived CDR1 and CDR2 are SGHTA and FQGNSA. The length of the CDR3 is 14 residues. With V trimmed by 3 bases and J by 4 bases, 4 bases remained unmatched.

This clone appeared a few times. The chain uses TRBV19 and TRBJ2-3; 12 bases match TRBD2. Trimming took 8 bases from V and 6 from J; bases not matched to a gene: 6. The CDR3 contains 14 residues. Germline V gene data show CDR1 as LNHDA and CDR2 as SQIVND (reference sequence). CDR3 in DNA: TGTGCCAGTTCGACTAGCGGGGGATGGGATACGCAGTATTTT. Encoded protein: CASSTSGGWDTQYF.

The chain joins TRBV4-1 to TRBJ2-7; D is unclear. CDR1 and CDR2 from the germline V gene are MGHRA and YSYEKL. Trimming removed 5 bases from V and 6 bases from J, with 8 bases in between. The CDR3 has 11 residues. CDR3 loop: CASSSVGEQYF. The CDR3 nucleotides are TGCGCCAGCAGCTCGGTGGGCGAGCAGTACTTC.

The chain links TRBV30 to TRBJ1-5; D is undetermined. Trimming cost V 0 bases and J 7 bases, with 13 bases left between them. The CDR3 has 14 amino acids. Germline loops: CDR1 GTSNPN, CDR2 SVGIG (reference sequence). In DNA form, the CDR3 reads TGTGCCTGGAGTGTTGGGAACGTGGGCCAGCCCCAGCATTTT. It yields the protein CAWSVGNVGQPQHF.

The CDR3 region is CASSRSGSSYNEQFF. CDR3 coding DNA: TGTGCCAGCAGTCGGAGCGGGAGCTCCTACAATGAGCAGTTCTTC. The chain is built from TRBV6-1 and TRBJ2-1, with TRBD2 matching over 8 bases. The CDR3 has 15 residues. V shed 5 bases and J 0 bases; nucleotides not matched to a gene: 3. In germline, CDR1 is MNHNS, CDR2 SASEGT.

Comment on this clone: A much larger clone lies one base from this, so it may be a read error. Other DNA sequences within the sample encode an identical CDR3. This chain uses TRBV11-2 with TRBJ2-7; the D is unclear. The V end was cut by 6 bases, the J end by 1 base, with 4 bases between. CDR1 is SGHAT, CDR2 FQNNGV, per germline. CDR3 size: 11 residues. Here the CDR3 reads CASSYSYEQYF. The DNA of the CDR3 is TGTGCCAGCAGTTATTCCTACGAGCAGTACTTC.

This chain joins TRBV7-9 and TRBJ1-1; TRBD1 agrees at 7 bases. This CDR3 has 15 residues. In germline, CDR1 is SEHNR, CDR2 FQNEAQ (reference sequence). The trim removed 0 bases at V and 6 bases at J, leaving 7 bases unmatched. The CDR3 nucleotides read TGTGCCAGCAGCTTAGCAACAGGGGCGATTGCTGAAGCTTTCTTT. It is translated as CASSLATGAIAEAFF.

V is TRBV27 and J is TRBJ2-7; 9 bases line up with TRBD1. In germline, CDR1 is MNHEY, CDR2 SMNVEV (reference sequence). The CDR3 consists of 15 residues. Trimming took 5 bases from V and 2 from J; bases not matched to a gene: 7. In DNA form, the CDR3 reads TGTGCCAGCAGTCCTGGGGACAGGGAGCCCTACGAGCAGTACTTC. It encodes CASSPGDREPYEQYF.

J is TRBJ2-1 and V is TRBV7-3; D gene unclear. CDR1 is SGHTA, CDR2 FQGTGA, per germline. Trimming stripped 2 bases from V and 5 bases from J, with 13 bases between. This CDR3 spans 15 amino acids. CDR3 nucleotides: TGTGCCAGCAGCTTACTAGGTGGCCTGAACAATGAGCAGTTCTTC. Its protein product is CASSLLGGLNNEQFF.

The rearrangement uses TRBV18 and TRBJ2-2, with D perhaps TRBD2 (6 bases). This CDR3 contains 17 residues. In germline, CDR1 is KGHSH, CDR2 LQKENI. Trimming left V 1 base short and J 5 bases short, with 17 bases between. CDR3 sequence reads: CASSPRASERVTGELFF. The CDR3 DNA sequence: TGTGCCAGCTCACCACGGGCTAGCGAGAGGGTGACCGGGGAGCTGTTTTTT.

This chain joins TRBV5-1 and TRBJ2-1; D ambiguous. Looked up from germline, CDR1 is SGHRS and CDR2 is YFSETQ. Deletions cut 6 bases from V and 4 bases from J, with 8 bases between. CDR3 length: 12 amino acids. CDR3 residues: CASNQDYNEQFF. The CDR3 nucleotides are TGCGCCAGCAATCAAGATTACAATGAGCAGTTCTTC. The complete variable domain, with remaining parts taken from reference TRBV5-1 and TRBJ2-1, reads KAGVTQTPRYLIKTRGQQVTLSCSPISGHRSVSWYQQTPGQGLQFLFEYFSETQRNKGNFPGRFSGRQFSNSRSEMNVSTLELGDSALYLCASNQDYNEQFFGPGTRLTVL.

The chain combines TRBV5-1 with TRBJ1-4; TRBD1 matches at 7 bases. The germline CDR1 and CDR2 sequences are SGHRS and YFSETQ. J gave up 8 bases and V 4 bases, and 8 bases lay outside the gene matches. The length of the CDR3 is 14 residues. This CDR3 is CASSGGGAGEKLFF. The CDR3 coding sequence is TGCGCCAGCAGCGGAGGGGGCGCGGGAGAAAAACTGTTTTTT.

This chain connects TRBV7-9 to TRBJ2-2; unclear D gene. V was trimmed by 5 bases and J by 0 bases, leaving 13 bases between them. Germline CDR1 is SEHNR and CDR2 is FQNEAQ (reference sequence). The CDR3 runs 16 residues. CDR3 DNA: TGTGCCAGCAGCCCCCCGGAAAAGACGAACACCGGGGAGCTGTTTTTT. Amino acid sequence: CASSPPEKTNTGELFF.

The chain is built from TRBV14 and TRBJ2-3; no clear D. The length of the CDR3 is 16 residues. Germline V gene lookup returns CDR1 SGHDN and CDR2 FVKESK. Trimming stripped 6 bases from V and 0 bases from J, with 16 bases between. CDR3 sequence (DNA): TGTGCCAGCAGTTTAGGACGGCTTTTTAGCACAGATACGCAGTATTTT. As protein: CASSLGRLFSTDTQYF. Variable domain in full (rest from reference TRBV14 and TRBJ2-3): EAGVTQFPSHSVIEKGQTVTLRCDPISGHDNLYWYRRVMGKEIKFLLHFVKESKQDESGMPNNRFLAERTGGTYSTLKVQPAELEDSGVYFCASSLGRLFSTDTQYFGPGTRLTVL.

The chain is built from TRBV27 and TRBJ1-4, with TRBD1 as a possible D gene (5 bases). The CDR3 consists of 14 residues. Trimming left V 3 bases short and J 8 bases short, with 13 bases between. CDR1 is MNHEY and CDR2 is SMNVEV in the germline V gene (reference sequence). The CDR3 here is CASSLRQGWEKLFF. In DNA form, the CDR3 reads TGTGCCAGCAGTTTGCGGCAGGGTTGGGAAAAACTGTTTTTT.

The CDR3: CATSSAHSRSGRASDTQYF. In DNA, the CDR3 is TGTGCCACCAGCAGTGCTCATTCGAGGAGCGGGAGGGCCTCAGATACGCAGTATTTT. The chain links TRBV15 to TRBJ2-3, with 10 bases matching TRBD2. The ends lost 3 bases at V and 4 bases at J; junction bases unmatched: 16. The CDR3 contains 19 residues. Germline CDR1 and CDR2: LNHNV and YYDKDF (reference sequence). Filled out from reference TRBV15 and TRBJ2-3, the complete variable domain reads DAMVIQNPRYQVTQFGKPVTLSCSQTLNHNVMYWYQQKSSQAPKLLFHYYDKDFNNEADTPDNFQSRRPNTSFCFLDIRSPGLGDTAMYLCATSSAHSRSGRASDTQYFGPGTRLTVL.

CDR3 region: CASSPPEGRTFYGYTF. The CDR3 DNA reads TGTGCCAGCTCACCACCGGAGGGGAGGACTTTTTATGGCTACACCTTC. The chain has TRBV18 and TRBJ1-2; D perhaps matches TRBD1 (5 bases). The V end was cut by 0 bases, the J end by 5 bases, with 16 bases between. Germline V gene sequence: CDR1 KGHSH, CDR2 LQKENI. There are 16 residues in the CDR3. The full variable domain, rest sourced from reference TRBV18 and TRBJ1-2, is NAGVMQNPRHLVRRRGQEARLRCSPMKGHSHVYWYRQLPEEGLKFMVYLQKENIIDESGMPKERFSAEFPKEGPSILRIQQVVRGDSAAYFCASSPPEGRTFYGYTFGSGTRLTVV.

The DNA for the CDR3 is TGCGCCAGCAGCTTGGTTAGCGAGCAAGAGACCCAGTACTTC. Amino acids: CASSLVSEQETQYF. The J gene is TRBJ2-5, the V gene TRBV5-1; D is possibly TRBD2 (5 bases). Trimming stripped 0 bases from V and 2 bases from J, with 8 bases between. CDR1 is SGHRS, CDR2 YFSETQ, per germline. The CDR3 length is 14 residues. Complete variable domain (other parts from reference TRBV5-1 and TRBJ2-5): KAGVTQTPRYLIKTRGQQVTLSCSPISGHRSVSWYQQTPGQGLQFLFEYFSETQRNKGNFPGRFSGRQFSNSRSEMNVSTLELGDSALYLCASSLVSEQETQYFGPGTRLLVL.

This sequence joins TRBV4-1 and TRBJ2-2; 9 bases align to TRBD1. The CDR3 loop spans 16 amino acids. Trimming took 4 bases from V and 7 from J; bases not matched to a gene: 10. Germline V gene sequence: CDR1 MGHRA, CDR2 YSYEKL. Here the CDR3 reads CASSLGGTGGIGELFF. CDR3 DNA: TGCGCCAGCAGCCTCGGAGGTACAGGGGGCATCGGGGAGCTGTTTTTT.

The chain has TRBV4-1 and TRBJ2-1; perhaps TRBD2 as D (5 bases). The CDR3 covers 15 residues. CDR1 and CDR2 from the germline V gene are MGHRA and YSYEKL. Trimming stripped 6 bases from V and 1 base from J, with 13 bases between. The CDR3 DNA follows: TGCGCCAGCAGGGGAGCCAGGAGGTCCTACAATGAGCAGTTCTTC. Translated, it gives CASRGARRSYNEQFF.

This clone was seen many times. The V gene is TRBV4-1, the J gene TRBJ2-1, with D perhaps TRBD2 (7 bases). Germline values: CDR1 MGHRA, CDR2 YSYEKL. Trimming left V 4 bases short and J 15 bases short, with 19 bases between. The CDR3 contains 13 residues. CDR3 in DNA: TGCGCCAGCAGCCTTACCGGGGGGCAGGGCCTGTTCTTC. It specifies CASSLTGGQGLFF.

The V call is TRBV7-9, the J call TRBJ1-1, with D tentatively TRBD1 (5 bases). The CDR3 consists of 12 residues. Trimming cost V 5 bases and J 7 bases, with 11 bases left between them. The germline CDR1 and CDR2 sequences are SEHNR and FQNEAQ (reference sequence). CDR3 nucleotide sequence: TGTGCCAGCAGCGTTAGACAGTTTGAAGCTTTCTTT. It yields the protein CASSVRQFEAFF.

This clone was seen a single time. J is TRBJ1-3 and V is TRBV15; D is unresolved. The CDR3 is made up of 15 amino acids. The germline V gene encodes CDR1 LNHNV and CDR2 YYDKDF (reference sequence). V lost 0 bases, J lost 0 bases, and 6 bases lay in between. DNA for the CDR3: TGTGCCACCAGCAGAGATGTGGGCTCTGGAAACACCATATATTTT. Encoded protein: CATSRDVGSGNTIYF.

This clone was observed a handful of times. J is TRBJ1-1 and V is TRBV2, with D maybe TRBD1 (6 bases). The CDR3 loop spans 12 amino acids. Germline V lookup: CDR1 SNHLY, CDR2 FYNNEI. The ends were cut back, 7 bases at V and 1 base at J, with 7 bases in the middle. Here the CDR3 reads CASMDRNTEAFF. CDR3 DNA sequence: TGTGCCAGCATGGACAGGAACACTGAAGCTTTCTTT.

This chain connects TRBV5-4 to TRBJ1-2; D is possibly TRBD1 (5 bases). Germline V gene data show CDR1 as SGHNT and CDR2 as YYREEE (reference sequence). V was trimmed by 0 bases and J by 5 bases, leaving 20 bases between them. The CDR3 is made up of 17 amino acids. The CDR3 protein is CASSLAKGTTKGYGYTF. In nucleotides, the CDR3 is TGTGCCAGCAGCTTGGCCAAAGGGACTACTAAGGGGTATGGCTACACCTTC.

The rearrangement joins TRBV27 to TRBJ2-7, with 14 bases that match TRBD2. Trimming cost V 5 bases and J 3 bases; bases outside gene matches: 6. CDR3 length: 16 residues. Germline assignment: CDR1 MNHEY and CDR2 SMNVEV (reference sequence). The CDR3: CASSRFGTSGSYEQYF. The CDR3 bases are TGTGCCAGCAGTCGTTTTGGGACTAGCGGGAGCTACGAGCAGTACTTC.

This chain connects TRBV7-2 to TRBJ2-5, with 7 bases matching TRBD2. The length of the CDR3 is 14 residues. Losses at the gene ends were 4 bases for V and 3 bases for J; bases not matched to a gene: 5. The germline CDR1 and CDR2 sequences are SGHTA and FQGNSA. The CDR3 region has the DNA TGTGCCAGCAGCTCCCAAGCGGGAAAAGAGACCCAGTACTTC. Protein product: CASSSQAGKETQYF.

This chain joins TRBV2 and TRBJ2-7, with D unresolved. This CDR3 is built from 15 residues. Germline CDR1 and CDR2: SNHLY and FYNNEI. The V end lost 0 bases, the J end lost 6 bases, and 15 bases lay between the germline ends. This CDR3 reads CASSEAAVYVSEQYF. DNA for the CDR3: TGTGCCAGCAGTGAAGCGGCAGTGTATGTGAGCGAGCAGTACTTC.